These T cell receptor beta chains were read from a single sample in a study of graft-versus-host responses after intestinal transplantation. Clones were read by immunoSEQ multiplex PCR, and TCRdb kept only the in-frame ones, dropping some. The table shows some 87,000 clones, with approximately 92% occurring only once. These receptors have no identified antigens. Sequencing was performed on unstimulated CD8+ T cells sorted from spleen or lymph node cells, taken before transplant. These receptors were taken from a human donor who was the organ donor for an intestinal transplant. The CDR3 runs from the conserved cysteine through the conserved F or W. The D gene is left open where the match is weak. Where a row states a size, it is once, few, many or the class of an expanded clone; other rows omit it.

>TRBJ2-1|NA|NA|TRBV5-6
CASSLGGQGEDGEQFF
TGTGCCAGCAGCTTGGGGGGCCAGGGTGAGGATGGTGAGCAGTTCTTC
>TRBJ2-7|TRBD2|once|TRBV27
CASSLSGGSSYEQYF
TGTGCCAGCAGTTTATCTGGCGGGAGCTCCTACGAGCAGTACTTC
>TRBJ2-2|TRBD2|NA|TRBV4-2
CASSQPGLAGGPAGELFF
TGTGCCAGCAGCCAACCCGGACTAGCGGGAGGGCCTGCCGGGGAGCTGTTTTTT
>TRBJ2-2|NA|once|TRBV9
CASSVGGVFLGELFF
TGTGCCAGCAGCGTTGGAGGGGTCTTCCTCGGGGAGCTGTTTTTT
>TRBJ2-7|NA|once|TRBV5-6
CASSPAGYEQYF
TGTGCCAGCAGCCCGGCGGGGTACGAGCAGTACTTC
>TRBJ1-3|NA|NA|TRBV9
CASSVEGASGNTIYF
TGTGCCAGCAGCGTAGAAGGAGCCTCTGGAAACACCATATATTTT
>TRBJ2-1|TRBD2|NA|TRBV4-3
CASSRATSGGYNEQFF
TGCGCCAGCAGCCGCGCGACTAGCGGGGGTTACAATGAGCAGTTCTTC
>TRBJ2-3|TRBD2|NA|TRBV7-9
CASSATSEATDTQYF
TGTGCCAGCAGCGCTACTAGCGAGGCCACAGATACGCAGTATTTT
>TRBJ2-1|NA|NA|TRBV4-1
CASSQSRVWNEQFF
TGCGCCAGCAGCCAAAGTCGGGTTTGGAATGAGCAGTTCTTC
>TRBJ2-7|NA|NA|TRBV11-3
CASSFSGEVYEQYF
TGTGCCAGCAGCTTCTCCGGAGAAGTCTACGAGCAGTACTTC
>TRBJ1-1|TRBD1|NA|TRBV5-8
CASSHRGMNTEAFF
TGTGCCAGCTCACACAGGGGAATGAACACTGAAGCTTTCTTT
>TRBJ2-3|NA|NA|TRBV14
CASSPTGVEPDTQYF
TGTGCCAGCAGCCCGACGGGGGTAGAGCCAGATACGCAGTATTTT
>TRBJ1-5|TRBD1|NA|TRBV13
CAPPRGGRGGNQPQHF
TGTGCCCCACCCCGAGGGGGCAGGGGCGGCAATCAGCCCCAGCATTTT
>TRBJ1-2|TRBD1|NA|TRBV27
CASSSPYPDRRRGGYGYTF
TGTGCCAGCAGTTCTCCATACCCGGACAGGCGCAGGGGTGGCTATGGCTACACCTTC
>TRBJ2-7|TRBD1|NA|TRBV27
CASSPLRQGARYEQYF
TGTGCCAGCAGCCCATTACGACAGGGGGCACGCTACGAGCAGTACTTC
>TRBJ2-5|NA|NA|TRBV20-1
CSARIARQYF
TGCAGTGCTAGGATCGCCAGGCAGTACTTC
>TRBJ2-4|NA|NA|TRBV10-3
CAISSAKNIQYF
TGTGCCATCAGTTCGGCCAAAAACATTCAGTACTTC
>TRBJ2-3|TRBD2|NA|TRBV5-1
CASSFLFPSGRTDTQYF
TGCGCCAGCAGCTTCCTTTTCCCTAGCGGGAGGACAGATACGCAGTATTTT
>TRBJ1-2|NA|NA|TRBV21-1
CASSHGIFKSYTF
TGTGCCAGCAGCCACGGGATTTTCAAAAGCTACACCTTC
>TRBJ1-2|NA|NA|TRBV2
CASSVDYGYTF
TGTGCCAGCAGTGTAGACTATGGCTACACCTTC
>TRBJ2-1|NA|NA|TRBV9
CASSLEGEGRDNEQFF
TGTGCCAGCAGCCTGGAGGGGGAGGGCCGCGACAATGAGCAGTTCTTC
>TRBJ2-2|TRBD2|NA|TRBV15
CATSVERGFNTGELFF
TGTGCCACCAGCGTCGAGCGGGGTTTTAACACCGGGGAGCTGTTTTTT
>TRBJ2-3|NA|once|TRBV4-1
CASSPGRADTQYF
TGCGCCAGCAGCCCCGGGCGGGCAGATACGCAGTATTTT
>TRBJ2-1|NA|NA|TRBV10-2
CATALSGNNEQFF
TGCGCCACCGCGCTTAGCGGCAACAATGAGCAGTTCTTC
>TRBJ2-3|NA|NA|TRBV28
CASSILSGDTQYF
TGTGCCAGCAGTATCCTCTCCGGAGATACGCAGTATTTT
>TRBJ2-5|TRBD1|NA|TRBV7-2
CASSLVPPHDRVPRETQYF
TGTGCCAGCAGCTTAGTCCCCCCCCACGACAGGGTCCCCCGAGAGACCCAGTACTTC
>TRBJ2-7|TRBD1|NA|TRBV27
CASSTSGTGLTYEQYF
TGTGCCAGCAGTACCTCCGGGACAGGGCTGACCTACGAGCAGTACTTC
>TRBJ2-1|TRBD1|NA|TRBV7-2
CASSHPDRTVMYNEQFF
TGTGCCAGCAGCCACCCGGACAGGACCGTAATGTACAATGAGCAGTTCTTC
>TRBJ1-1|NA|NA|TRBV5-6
CASSPYGGGSGTEAFF
TGTGCCAGCAGCCCTTATGGGGGGGGAAGCGGCACTGAAGCTTTCTTT
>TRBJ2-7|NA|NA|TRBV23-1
CASSLQGQYF
TGCGCCAGCAGTCTACAGGGGCAGTACTTC
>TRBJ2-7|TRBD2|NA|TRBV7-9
CASSPPTVAGGFSYEQYF
TGTGCCAGCAGCCCCCCCACGGTGGCGGGAGGCTTCTCCTACGAGCAGTACTTC
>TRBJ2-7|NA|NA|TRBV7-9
CASSQQGNRYEQYF
TGTGCCAGCAGCCAACAGGGAAATCGCTACGAGCAGTACTTC
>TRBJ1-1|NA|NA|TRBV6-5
CASSYSTGMVITEAFF
TGTGCCAGCAGTTACTCAACAGGGATGGTCATCACTGAAGCTTTCTTT
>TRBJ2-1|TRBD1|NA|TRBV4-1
CASSQMGTGGSYNEQFF
TGCGCCAGCAGCCAGATGGGGACAGGGGGTTCCTACAATGAGCAGTTCTTC
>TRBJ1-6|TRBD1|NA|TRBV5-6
CASSRTGEVYNSPLHF
TGTGCCAGCAGCCGGACAGGGGAAGTCTATAATTCACCCCTCCACTTT
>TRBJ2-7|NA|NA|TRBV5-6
CASSLAQAYEQYF
TGTGCCAGCAGCTTGGCTCAGGCCTACGAGCAGTACTTC
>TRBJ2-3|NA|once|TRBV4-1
CASSQQLIGSTDTQYF
TGCGCCAGCAGCCAACAATTGATCGGGAGCACAGATACGCAGTATTTT
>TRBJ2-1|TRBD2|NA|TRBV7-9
CASSSSGSDNEQFF
TGTGCCAGCAGCTCTAGCGGGAGCGACAATGAGCAGTTCTTC
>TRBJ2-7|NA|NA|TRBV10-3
CATTEEVTSYEQYF
TGTGCCACCACCGAGGAGGTTACCTCCTACGAGCAGTACTTC
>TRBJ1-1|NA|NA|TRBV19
CASSIVPAVPGVPNTEAFF
TGTGCCAGTAGTATAGTCCCGGCAGTCCCCGGGGTCCCGAACACTGAAGCTTTCTTT
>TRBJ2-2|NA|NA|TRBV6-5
CASSYPDTGELFF
TGTGCCAGCAGTTACCCGGACACCGGGGAGCTGTTTTTT
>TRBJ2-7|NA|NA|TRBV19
CASSTDRYSYEQYF
TGTGCCAGTAGTACCGACAGATACTCCTACGAGCAGTACTTC
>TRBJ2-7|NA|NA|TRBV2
CASRQGSEDYEQYF
TGTGCCAGCAGACAGGGAAGTGAGGACTACGAGCAGTACTTC
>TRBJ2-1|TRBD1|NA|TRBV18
CASSPTTGSSYNEQFF
TGTGCCAGCTCACCCACGACAGGGAGCTCCTACAATGAGCAGTTCTTC
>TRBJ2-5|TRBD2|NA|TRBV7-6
CASSYRQTSGQETQYF
TGTGCCAGCAGCTACAGGCAGACTAGCGGCCAAGAGACCCAGTACTTC
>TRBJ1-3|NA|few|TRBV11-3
CASSLSLNSGNTIYF
TGTGCCAGCAGCTTATCACTGAACTCTGGAAACACCATATATTTT
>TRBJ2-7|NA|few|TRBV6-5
CASSPREGYFHEQYF
TGTGCCAGCAGCCCCCGAGAGGGATATTTCCACGAGCAGTACTTC
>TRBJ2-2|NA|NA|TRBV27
CASSLGAPSFPGELFF
TGTGCCAGCAGTTTAGGGGCCCCATCATTCCCCGGGGAGCTGTTTTTT
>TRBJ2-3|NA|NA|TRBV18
CASSPVDQGWESTDTQYF
TGTGCCAGCTCACCAGTGGATCAGGGGTGGGAGAGCACAGATACGCAGTATTTT
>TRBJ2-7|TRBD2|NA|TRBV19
CASSPRWGTTVYEQYF
TGTGCCAGTAGTCCGCGATGGGGGACTACAGTCTACGAGCAGTACTTC
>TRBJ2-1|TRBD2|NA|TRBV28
CASLGLAGPNEQFF
TGTGCCAGCCTCGGGCTAGCGGGCCCCAATGAGCAGTTCTTC
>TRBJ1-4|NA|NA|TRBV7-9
CASSAPRVEKLFF
TGTGCCAGCAGCGCACCGAGGGTCGAAAAACTGTTTTTT
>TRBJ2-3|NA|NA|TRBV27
CASNRMNRADTQYF
TGTGCCAGCAATCGAATGAACAGGGCAGATACGCAGTATTTT
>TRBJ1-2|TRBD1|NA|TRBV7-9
CASSRTGEGGYTF
TGTGCCAGCAGTCGAACAGGGGAAGGTGGCTACACCTTC
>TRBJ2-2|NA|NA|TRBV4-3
CASSGQGTGELFF
TGCGCCAGCAGCGGGCAGGGCACCGGGGAGCTGTTTTTT
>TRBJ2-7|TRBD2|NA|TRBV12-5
CASGLTSGYSYEQYF
TGTGCTAGTGGGCTGACTAGCGGGTACTCCTACGAGCAGTACTTC
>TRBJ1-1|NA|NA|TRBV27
CASRGIRAFETFF
TGTGCCAGCAGGGGGATCAGGGCTTTCGAAACTTTCTTT
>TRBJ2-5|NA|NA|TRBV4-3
CASSQDFSPTIETQYF
TGCGCCAGCAGCCAAGATTTTAGCCCCACGATAGAGACCCAGTACTTC
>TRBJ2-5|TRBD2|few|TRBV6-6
CASSSGVSGSETQYF
TGTGCCAGCAGTTCCGGTGTTAGCGGGTCAGAGACCCAGTACTTC
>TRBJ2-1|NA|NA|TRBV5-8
CASSLTGGHNEQFF
TGTGCCAGCAGCTTGACAGGAGGGCACAATGAGCAGTTCTTC